The 7 T cell receptor beta chains below were found in one sample sequenced in a study of blood T cell repertoires in COVID-19. This table comes from immunoSEQ multiplex PCR, and its TCRdb copy is limited to in-frame clones, with some not included. This table has fewer than 250,000 clones, about four fifths appearing once. The sample consisted of PBMCs or T cells enriched from blood (not recorded which). The receptors were gathered from a woman between 35 and 50 years old who had been exposed to COVID-19.

The V call is TRBV2, the J call TRBJ2-2; unclear D gene. Looked up from germline, CDR1 is SNHLY and CDR2 is FYNNEI. The CDR3 covers 15 residues. V was trimmed by 4 bases and J by 3 bases, leaving 12 bases between them. The CDR3 sequence is CASSGRFKDTGELFF. The CDR3 DNA follows: TGTGCCAGCAGTGGCAGGTTCAAGGACACCGGGGAGCTGTTTTTT.

V gene TRBV7-9 combines with J gene TRBJ2-7; 8 nucleotides line up with TRBD1. There are 14 residues in the CDR3. Germline V gives CDR1 SEHNR, CDR2 FQNEAQ (reference sequence). Losses at the gene ends were 5 bases for V and 1 base for J; bases not matched to a gene: 4. Here the CDR3 DNA reads TGTGCCAGCAGCGACGGGACAGGATCCTACGAGCAGTACTTC. Translating it yields CASSDGTGSYEQYF.

The chain is built from TRBV2 and TRBJ1-5; D unresolved. Germline V gene sequence: CDR1 SNHLY, CDR2 FYNNEI. The germline V and J ends were trimmed by 7 bases and 2 bases, with 6 bases remaining between them. There are 12 residues in the CDR3. The CDR3 DNA reads TGTGCCAGCACAGGCGGCAATCAGCCCCAGCATTTT. Translating it yields CASTGGNQPQHF.

The V and J genes are TRBV5-4 and TRBJ2-1, with TRBD1 identical over 10 bases. The ends lost 3 bases at V and 8 bases at J; junction bases unmatched: 8. CDR1 is SGHNT and CDR2 is YYREEE in the germline V gene (reference sequence). CDR3 size: 15 residues. As DNA, the CDR3 is TGTGCCAGCAGCTGGGGGGGACAGGGGCAGTATGAGCAGTTCTTC. Encoded protein: CASSWGGQGQYEQFF.

This chain uses TRBV3-1 (or the pseudogene TRBV3-2) with TRBJ2-1, with D perhaps TRBD1 (6 bases). This CDR3 is 15 amino acids long. V was trimmed by 4 bases and J by 6 bases, leaving 16 bases between them. Germline CDR1 LGHDT, CDR2 YNNKEL (reference sequence). The CDR3 protein is CASSPKGVGGNEQFF. The CDR3 region has the DNA TGTGCCAGCAGCCCCAAGGGGGTTGGGGGCAATGAGCAGTTCTTC.

The table lists this clone with a count of one. V is TRBV4-1 and J is TRBJ1-2; possible D gene TRBD1, 5 bases. The V gene lost 7 bases and the J gene lost 3 bases, with 15 bases spanning the gap. CDR1 and CDR2 (germline): MGHRA, YSYEKL. There are 14 residues in the CDR3. CDR3 loop: CASNFQTEHYGYTF. The CDR3 region has the DNA TGCGCCAGCAATTTTCAGACAGAGCACTATGGCTACACCTTC.

The chain has TRBV6-5 and TRBJ1-6; 9 nucleotides match TRBD1. V lost 6 bases to trimming and J lost 9 bases; unmatched junction nucleotides: 6. This CDR3 region has 14 residues. The V gene's germline CDR1 is MNHEY and CDR2 SVGAGI. The CDR3 DNA follows: TGTGCCAGCAGGTCTACAGGGGGCGCTTCACCCCTCCACTTT. Protein product: CASRSTGGASPLHF.